This entry lists 8 T cell receptor beta chains sequenced from one sample in a study of PD-L1 blockade in urothelial cancer. The table came from immunoSEQ multiplex PCR; TCRdb's copy has only in-frame clones and leaves some out. The sample lists approximately 46,000 clones, roughly 77% occurring once. The source was PBMCs, collected around atezolizumab (anti-PD-L1) treatment. These receptors came from a man between 65 and 79 years old with urothelial cancer.

The gene calls are TRBV30 and TRBJ1-2; D gene unclear. V lost 3 bases and J lost 8, with 13 bases in between. Germline V CDR1 and CDR2: GTSNPN, SVGIG (reference sequence). The CDR3 sequence is 12 residues long. The CDR3 sequence is CAWRPPGSGYTF. The CDR3 coding sequence is TGTGCCTGGAGGCCTCCCGGGTCAGGCTACACCTTC.

The genes are TRBV27 and TRBJ1-2, with 7 bases aligning to TRBD1. V shed 0 bases and J 0 bases; nucleotides not matched to a gene: 4. This CDR3 has 16 amino acids. Per germline, CDR1 MNHEY and CDR2 SMNVEV (reference sequence). CDR3 sequence reads: CASSLSSTGPNYGYTF. The CDR3 region has the DNA TGTGCCAGCAGTTTATCTTCGACAGGGCCTAACTATGGCTACACCTTC.

V and J are TRBV4-1 and TRBJ2-3; TRBD2 is a possible D gene (6 bases). CDR1 and CDR2 from the germline V gene are MGHRA and YSYEKL. This CDR3 has 16 residues. V lost 7 bases, J lost 0 bases, and 17 bases lay in between. The CDR3 is CASTMAGFTSTDTQYF. The CDR3 region has the DNA TGCGCCAGCACCATGGCGGGATTTACTAGCACAGATACGCAGTATTTT.

The V call is TRBV19, the J call TRBJ2-1, with D maybe TRBD2 (6 bases). V was pared by 10 bases and J by 5 bases, with 12 bases between. Germline V lookup: CDR1 LNHDA, CDR2 SQIVND (reference sequence). CDR3 length: 12 amino acids. Here the CDR3 reads CATQRVNNEQFF. The CDR3 nucleotides are TGTGCCACCCAGCGGGTAAACAATGAGCAGTTCTTC.

The chain combines TRBV28 with TRBJ1-4, with 10 bases matching TRBD1. This CDR3 is 15 amino acids long. The V gene's germline CDR1 is MDHEN and CDR2 SYDVKM. The V segment lost 3 bases and the J segment 7 bases; nucleotides outside the gene matches: 5. CDR3 bases: TGTGCCAGCAGTTTGCCGACAGGGGGCGGTGAAAAACTGTTTTTT. This gives the protein CASSLPTGGGEKLFF.

Here the CDR3 reads CASSQGGGDEQFF. The CDR3, as DNA: TGTGCCAGCAGCCAAGGGGGGGGAGATGAGCAGTTCTTC. The chain recombines TRBV9 with TRBJ2-1, with D perhaps matching TRBD2 (7 bases). V gave up 4 bases and J gave up 8 bases, with 13 bases separating them. The CDR3 totals 13 residues. Germline V CDR1 and CDR2: SGDLS, YYNGEE.

This sequence joins TRBV19 and TRBJ2-2; D remains ambiguous. Deletions cut 4 bases from V and 1 base from J, with 10 bases between. This CDR3 is built from 15 residues. CDR1 is LNHDA, CDR2 SQIVND, per germline (reference sequence). The chain's CDR3 is CASSSESLNTGELFF. CDR3 DNA sequence: TGTGCCAGTAGTAGCGAGAGCCTGAACACCGGGGAGCTGTTTTTT. Using reference TRBV19 and TRBJ2-2 for the parts outside the CDR3, the full variable domain is DGGITQSPKYLFRKEGQNVTLSCEQNLNHDAMYWYRQDPGQGLRLIYYSQIVNDFQKGDIAEGYSVSREKKESFPLTVTSAQKNPTAFYLCASSSESLNTGELFFGEGSRLTVL.

The rearrangement links TRBV4-3 to TRBJ2-1, with TRBD1 as a possible D gene (6 bases). The CDR3 sequence is 13 residues long. Germline CDR1 reads LGHNA; CDR2 reads YSLEER. V lost 3 bases and J 5 bases, leaving 8 bases between the germline ends. As DNA, the CDR3 is TGCGCCAGCAGCCACGCAGGGGACAATGAGCAGTTCTTC. Its protein product is CASSHAGDNEQFF.